The 13 T cell receptor beta chains given below trace back to one sample, sequenced in a study of control samples from healthy donors and cancer patients (dated by TCRdb to the early 2020s). Receptor libraries were prepared by the immunoSEQ multiplex PCR assay. Drawn from immuneACCESS, this table holds only the in-frame rearrangements with V and J called that TCRdb kept. Clones are partly lost; checked studies trace under half to an unresolved V gene and leave the rest unexplained. The sample profile shows about 140,000 clones; 80% to 95% of them were found once. The ten largest clones represent about 10% of the sample. The sequencing sample was made of blood. All receptors derive from a man younger than 45 in good health.

This rearrangement joins TRBV27 to TRBJ1-1; TRBD1 agrees at 10 bases. Germline V gene sequence: CDR1 MNHEY, CDR2 SMNVEV (reference sequence). The length of the CDR3 is 14 residues. Unmatched junction bases numbered 7, after V lost 6 bases and J lost 6 bases. CDR3 DNA: TGTGCCAGCAGATCAAGACAGGGGGCGGCTGAAGCTTTCTTT. It encodes CASRSRQGAAEAFF.

The chain couples TRBV30 to TRBJ2-7; 10 nucleotides agree with TRBD2. Per germline, CDR1 GTSNPN and CDR2 SVGIG (reference sequence). This CDR3 contains 11 residues. CDR3: CGLAGESEQYF. The CDR3 coding sequence is TGTGGCCTAGCGGGAGAAAGCGAGCAGTACTTC. The full variable domain, completed using reference TRBV30 and TRBJ2-7, is SQTIHQWPATLVQPVGSPLSLECTVEGTSNPNLYWYRQAAGRGLQLLFYSVGIGQISSEVPQNLSASRPQDRQFILSSKKLLLSDSGFYLCGLAGESEQYFGPGTRLTVT.

The chain joins TRBV29-1 to TRBJ1-2; the D is unclear. The CDR3 runs to 12 residues. Trimming left V 8 bases short and J 0 bases short, with 10 bases between. Germline lookup yields CDR1 SQVTM and CDR2 ANQGSEA. The CDR3 is CSFQEANYGYTF. As DNA, the CDR3 is TGCAGCTTTCAAGAGGCTAACTATGGCTACACCTTC.

J is TRBJ2-6 and V is TRBV18, with TRBD1 matching over 7 bases. Losses at the gene ends were 4 bases for V and 2 bases for J; bases not matched to a gene: 11. Germline assignment: CDR1 KGHSH and CDR2 LQKENI. The CDR3 is 18 amino acids. CDR3 region: CASSQRDRAKAGANVLTF. Written as DNA, the CDR3 is TGTGCCAGCTCACAGAGAGACAGGGCCAAAGCTGGGGCCAACGTCCTGACTTTC.

The chain links TRBV19 to TRBJ1-6; unclear D gene. CDR3 length equals 12 residues. V lost 6 bases to trimming and J lost 6 bases, with 6 bases between them. The germline V gene has CDR1 LNHDA and CDR2 SQIVND (reference sequence). The CDR3 here is CASRTGNSPLHF. The DNA of the CDR3 is TGTGCCAGTAGAACGGGTAATTCACCCCTCCACTTT.

The rearrangement joins TRBV30 to TRBJ1-6; no firm D call. Germline CDR1 and CDR2: GTSNPN and SVGIG (reference sequence). The V end lost 0 bases, the J end lost 7 bases, and 10 bases lay between the germline ends. This CDR3 has 14 residues. The CDR3 DNA is TGTGCCTGGAGTGTGTTACAGACGAATTCACCCCTCCACTTT. It is translated as CAWSVLQTNSPLHF.

The chain combines TRBV4-1 with TRBJ2-2, with D possibly matching TRBD1 (5 bases). The CDR3 runs 15 residues. The V end lost 4 bases, the J end lost 0 bases, and 9 bases lay between the germline ends. CDR1 MGHRA and CDR2 YSYEKL come from the germline V gene. CDR3 loop: CASSLQGANTGELFF. As DNA, the CDR3 is TGCGCCAGCAGCCTCCAGGGTGCGAACACCGGGGAGCTGTTTTTT.

The chain couples TRBV5-5 to TRBJ2-1; the D is unclear. Germline CDR1 is SGHKS and CDR2 is YYEKEE (reference sequence). V was cut by 0 bases and J by 5 bases, with 12 bases left in between. The CDR3 is 15 residues long. For the CDR3, the DNA is TGTGCCAGCAGCTTGGTGAACAGTCCGGACAATGAGCAGTTCTTC. Translated: CASSLVNSPDNEQFF.

CDR3 residues: CASSANNRGANYGYTF. The CDR3 DNA sequence: TGTGCCAGCAGTGCAAATAACAGGGGGGCAAACTATGGCTACACCTTC. This chain connects TRBV2 to TRBJ1-2, with 8 bases that match TRBD1. The trim removed 4 bases at V and 2 bases at J, leaving 9 bases unmatched. The germline CDR1 and CDR2 sequences are SNHLY and FYNNEI. CDR3 length: 16 amino acids.

The chain joins TRBV14 to TRBJ2-3; 11 bases align to TRBD2. This CDR3 contains 18 residues. Germline V gene lookup returns CDR1 SGHDN and CDR2 FVKESK. V shed 1 base, J shed 2 bases, and the junction held 8 bases outside the gene matches. CDR3 in amino acids: CASSQVFLTSGNTDTQYF. The CDR3, as DNA: TGTGCCAGCAGCCAAGTTTTTTTGACTAGCGGGAACACAGATACGCAGTATTTT.

The chain couples TRBV3-1 (or the pseudogene TRBV3-2) to TRBJ1-5, with a possible D match to TRBD1 (6 bases). Germline CDR1 is LGHDT and CDR2 is YNNKEL (reference sequence). Trimming stripped 1 base from V and 0 bases from J, with 16 bases between. The CDR3 is 18 residues long. CDR3 protein: CASSQVCVRGDSNQPQHF. The CDR3 DNA follows: TGTGCCAGCAGCCAAGTGTGTGTTAGGGGGGATAGCAATCAGCCCCAGCATTTT.

The chain is built from TRBV28 and TRBJ1-1, with D possibly TRBD1 on 6 matching bases. V was shortened by 1 base and J by 8 bases, with 23 bases between the two germline ends. Germline V gene sequence: CDR1 MDHEN, CDR2 SYDVKM. This CDR3 region has 17 residues. The CDR3 DNA reads as TGTGCCAGCAGTTTATTCAGGGGAGGGGGTAGGTCGCTGGAAGCTTTCTTT. Protein: CASSLFRGGGRSLEAFF.

The chain joins TRBV7-9 to TRBJ2-3; 8 bases fit TRBD2. The CDR3 runs 16 residues. Germline CDR1 and CDR2: SEHNR and FQNEAQ (reference sequence). V trimming: 5 bases; J trimming: 0 bases; junction bases outside the gene matches: 7. CDR3 DNA sequence: TGTGCCAGCAGCCTAGGACTAGCTATTAGCACAGATACGCAGTATTTT. This sequence encodes CASSLGLAISTDTQYF. Filled out from reference TRBV7-9 and TRBJ2-3, the complete variable domain reads DTGVSQNPRHKITKRGQNVTFRCDPISEHNRLYWYRQTLGQGPEFLTYFQNEAQLEKSRLLSDRFSAERPKGSFSTLEIQRTEQGDSAMYLCASSLGLAISTDTQYFGPGTRLTVL.